Included here is one T cell receptor (beta chain) sequence, with context. This entry belongs to a study of shared clonotypes between healthy human individuals. The V end was cut by 4 bases, the J end by 7 bases, with 22 bases between. The V gene's germline CDR1 is GTSNPN and CDR2 SVGIG (reference sequence). CDR3 length: 16 residues. The method was immunoSEQ multiplex PCR; TCRdb's version includes in-frame clones alone and lacks a portion of them. The sample records over a million clones, around 97% being singletons. Sequenced material: naive CD4+ T cells sorted from blood. The subset is: CD45RA+ positively selected. The genes are TRBV30 and TRBJ2-2, with D maybe TRBD2 (6 bases). The clonotype comes from a man younger than 45 in good health. CDR3 coding DNA: TGTGCCTGGAATCGGGAGAGAGTCCCGTCGAGCGGGGAGCTGTTTTTT. It encodes CAWNRERVPSSGELFF.